Below are 9 T cell receptor beta chains sequenced from a single sample in a study of OX40 agonist ivuxolimab in advanced cancers. Profiled with immunoSEQ multiplex PCR; TCRdb holds only in-frame clones, not every one. The table includes about 68,000 clones, about 91% detected once. The sequenced sample was CD4+ or CD8+ T cells sorted from blood, obtained in a trial of the OX40 agonist ivuxolimab. The source of these receptors is an adult with an advanced solid tumor such as melanoma, head and neck, liver or kidney cancer.

This chain connects TRBV6-5 to TRBJ1-1, with a weak D call TRBD1 (6 bases). Trimming left V 4 bases short and J 4 bases short, with 19 bases between. Germline V gives CDR1 MNHEY, CDR2 SVGAGI. This CDR3 spans 16 amino acids. The CDR3 region is CASSLRQVGGGTEAFF. The CDR3 DNA follows: TGTGCCAGCAGTTTACGGCAGGTTGGGGGCGGCACTGAAGCTTTCTTT.

This clone was seen a handful of times. The chain has TRBV7-9 and TRBJ1-5; D remains ambiguous. Between the trimmed V and J ends, which lost 4 bases and 4 bases, there was a span of 8 bases. The CDR3 totals 13 residues. Looked up from germline, CDR1 is SEHNR and CDR2 is FQNEAQ (reference sequence). CDR3 DNA sequence: TGTGCCAGCAGCTCGGTGCGAAATCAGCCCCAGCATTTT. Translation gives CASSSVRNQPQHF.

The V call is TRBV5-1, the J call TRBJ2-5; 10 nucleotides match TRBD2. V lost 4 bases to trimming and J lost 5 bases; unmatched junction nucleotides: 8. The germline gives CDR1 SGHRS, CDR2 YFSETQ. CDR3 size: 15 residues. The CDR3 reads CASSPLAGVEETQYF. The CDR3 bases are TGCGCCAGCAGCCCCCTAGCGGGAGTTGAGGAGACCCAGTACTTC.

The rearrangement uses TRBV6-5 and TRBJ1-1; D gene unclear. Germline V gene lookup returns CDR1 MNHEY and CDR2 SVGAGI. Trimming left V 5 bases short and J 2 bases short, with 9 bases between. This CDR3 comprises 13 residues. The CDR3 nucleotides are TGTGCCAGCAGTGATACACTTAACACTGAAGCTTTCTTT. Translating it yields CASSDTLNTEAFF.

V is TRBV5-1 and J is TRBJ2-7, with 12 bases identical to TRBD2. The CDR3 loop spans 14 amino acids. Trimming cost V 3 bases and J 4 bases; bases outside gene matches: 2. Germline loops: CDR1 SGHRS, CDR2 YFSETQ. The DNA for the CDR3 is TGCGCCAGCAGCTCCGGGACTAGCGGGTACGAGCAGTACTTC. This translates into CASSSGTSGYEQYF.

The chain carries TRBV7-9 and TRBJ2-1, with a possible D match to TRBD1 (5 bases). Germline V lookup: CDR1 SEHNR, CDR2 FQNEAQ (reference sequence). The CDR3 is made up of 16 amino acids. V shed 5 bases and J shed 5 bases, with 19 bases lying between them. For the CDR3, the DNA is TGTGCCAGCAGCCTCGCAGTCTTGGGGCCGGACAATGAGCAGTTCTTC. Its translation is CASSLAVLGPDNEQFF.

The chain carries TRBV28 and TRBJ2-5; 10 positions agree with TRBD2. Germline V lookup: CDR1 MDHEN, CDR2 SYDVKM. CDR3 length equals 15 residues. With 6 bases clipped from V and 2 bases from J, the junction kept 6 bases outside the gene matches. The CDR3 sequence: CASRSSGRRQETQYF. In DNA form, the CDR3 reads TGTGCCAGCAGATCTAGCGGGAGACGTCAAGAGACCCAGTACTTC.

The V call is TRBV9, the J call TRBJ2-3; 9 bases agree with TRBD2. Germline trimming cut 0 bases from V and 2 bases from J; bases unmatched to any gene: 10. This CDR3 comprises 18 residues. The V gene's germline CDR1 is SGDLS and CDR2 YYNGEE. The CDR3 DNA reads TGTGCCAGCAGCGTAGAAGTCTGGGCGGGAGGGTCCACAGATACGCAGTATTTT. It codes for CASSVEVWAGGSTDTQYF.

The chain joins TRBV5-4 to TRBJ2-3; no definite D call. Per germline, CDR1 SGHNT and CDR2 YYREEE (reference sequence). The CDR3 is 14 residues long. V lost 0 bases and J lost 0, with 5 bases in between. The DNA of the CDR3 is TGTGCCAGCAGCTTGGACGGAAGCACAGATACGCAGTATTTT. Translation: CASSLDGSTDTQYF.